This T cell receptor (beta chain) was found in a study of cytomegalovirus exposure and HLA in healthy donors. Study details: Counted in an early data release were about 85 million unique TCRs from HLA-typed donors. Findings of the study overall: The study had only CMV serostatus as immune exposure information.

To note about this clone: Its antigen is not known.

This CDR3 contains 13 residues. Trimming removed 2 bases at V and 5 bases at J, with 10 bases between. From germline, CDR1 is KGHSH and CDR2 LQKENI. PCR amplification relied on 60 Vbeta primers (plus 13 Jbeta primers). Method: immunoSEQ multiplex PCR; TCRdb's copy keeps in-frame clones and lacks some. The sample has about 170,000 clones, almost 80% seen once. This TCR was sampled from a woman aged 50 to 60 in good health and CMV-seropositive. Material: PBMCs. The chain couples TRBV18 to TRBJ2-7; a possible D gene is TRBD2 (5 bases). CDR3: CASSPGQRDEQYF. As DNA, the CDR3 is TGTGCCAGCTCACCAGGGCAGAGGGACGAGCAGTACTTC.